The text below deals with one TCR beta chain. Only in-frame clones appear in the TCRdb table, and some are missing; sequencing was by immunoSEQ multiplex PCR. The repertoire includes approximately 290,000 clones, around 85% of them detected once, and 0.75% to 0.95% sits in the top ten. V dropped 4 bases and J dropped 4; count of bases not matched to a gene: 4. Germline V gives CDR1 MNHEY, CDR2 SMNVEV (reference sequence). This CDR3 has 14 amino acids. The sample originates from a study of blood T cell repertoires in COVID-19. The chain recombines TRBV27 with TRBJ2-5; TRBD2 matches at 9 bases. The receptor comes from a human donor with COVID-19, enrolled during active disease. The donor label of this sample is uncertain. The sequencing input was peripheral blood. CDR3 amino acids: CASSSLAGAETQYF. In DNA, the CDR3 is TGTGCCAGCAGTTCGTTAGCGGGAGCAGAGACCCAGTACTTC.